Listed here are 24 T cell receptor beta chains from one sample, sequenced in a study of T-cell reconstitution after alpha-beta-depleted transplantation in children (dated by TCRdb to 2016 to 2017). What this sample's treatment or condition label stands for: allogeneic hematopoietic cell transplantation with graft depleted of TCRalphabeta T cells and CD19 B cells. Libraries were prepared through PCR. The sequencer was an Illumina HiSeq 2500. TCR library preparation used molecular barcoding, with unique molecular identifiers applied to normalize quantification of the TCRbeta repertoire. Using fastp at Q25 and MiXCR, TCRdb reprocessed the public reads and kept productive beta chains. Each entry merges the rows of one CDR3 protein and shows their most common DNA and genes. The sample table contains hundreds of thousands of distinct CDR3 sequences; only one count was recorded for about 24% of them. 4% to 5.5% of the sample rests with the top ten.

The source was PBMCs, mostly from graft donor cells, collected 360 days after TCRalphabeta/CD19-depleted stem cell transplant. All receptors come from a female patient between 2 and 15 years old who had a stem cell transplant for congenital amegakaryocytic thrombocytopenia, so the T cells may come from the graft donor.

This clonotype was picked up a small number of times. The chain combines TRBV4-1 with TRBJ2-4, with TRBD1 as a possible D gene (5 bases). CDR1 is MGHRA, CDR2 YSYEKL, per germline. Trimming stripped 0 bases from V and 8 bases from J, with 11 bases between. The CDR3 length is 14 residues. The DNA for the CDR3 is TGCGCCAGCAGCCAAGATTTAGGGGCGTACATTCAGTACTTC. It specifies CASSQDLGAYIQYF.

This chain links TRBV3-1 with TRBJ2-7, with 7 bases matching TRBD2. Germline CDR1 is LGHDT and CDR2 is YNNKEL (reference sequence). After removal of 10 bases from V and 2 bases from J, the junction contained 11 bases not matched to a gene. This CDR3 has 14 residues. The CDR3 here is CATESGEDPYEQYF. The CDR3 bases are TGTGCCACCGAAAGCGGGGAGGATCCCTACGAGCAGTACTTC.

This clonotype was detected only a few times. This chain links TRBV6-1 with TRBJ1-4; D unclear. With 10 bases removed from V and 2 bases from J, the gap between germline ends came to 17 bases. The CDR3 has 15 amino acids. Germline V gene lookup returns CDR1 MNHNS and CDR2 SASEGT. Here the CDR3 DNA reads TGTGCCACCCGCGGTTCACGCACTACTAATGAAAAACTGTTTTTT. Its protein is CATRGSRTTNEKLFF.

The V and J genes are TRBV5-4 and TRBJ2-6; D unclear. The CDR3 sequence is 17 residues long. Germline assignment: CDR1 SGHNT and CDR2 YYREEE (reference sequence). Between the trimmed V and J ends, which lost 4 bases and 0 bases, there was a span of 14 bases. The CDR3 here is CASSPEIWGSGANVLTF. The CDR3 region has the DNA TGTGCCAGCAGCCCAGAAATCTGGGGCTCTGGGGCCAACGTCCTGACTTTC.

This clonotype showed up just a few times. The chain uses TRBV29-1 and TRBJ1-2; maybe TRBD1 (6 bases). The CDR3 has 13 amino acids. Trimming pared 5 bases from V and 4 bases from J, leaving 14 bases between. Germline V gene sequence: CDR1 SQVTM, CDR2 ANQGSEA. The CDR3 protein is CSVYRAASYGYTF. Here the CDR3 DNA reads TGCAGCGTTTACAGGGCCGCCTCCTATGGCTACACCTTC.

This chain uses TRBV6-1 with TRBJ2-7; D perhaps matches TRBD1 (6 bases). The V gene lost 8 bases and the J gene lost 0 bases, with 20 bases spanning the gap. Germline CDR1 is MNHNS and CDR2 is SASEGT. There are 16 residues in the CDR3. In DNA form, the CDR3 reads TGTGCCAGCGGACCCAACGGTCAGGGGAGCTCCTACGAGCAGTACTTC. Amino acids: CASGPNGQGSSYEQYF.

This CDR3 reads CASSLVASSGRAGELFF. CDR3 sequence (DNA): TGTGCCAGCAGCTTGGTGGCGTCTAGCGGGAGGGCCGGGGAGCTGTTTTTT. V is TRBV5-6 and J is TRBJ2-2; 12 positions agree with TRBD2. The ends lost 0 bases at V and 6 bases at J; junction bases unmatched: 6. This CDR3 has 17 amino acids. Looked up from germline, CDR1 is SGHDT and CDR2 is YYEEEE. The complete variable domain, with remaining parts taken from reference TRBV5-6 and TRBJ2-2, reads DAGVTQSPTHLIKTRGQQVTLRCSPKSGHDTVSWYQQALGQGPQFIFQYYEEEERQRGNFPDRFSGHQFPNYSSELNVNALLLGDSALYLCASSLVASSGRAGELFFGEGSRLTVL.

The J gene is TRBJ1-4, the V gene TRBV2, with D maybe TRBD1 (5 bases). The length of the CDR3 is 15 residues. The germline gives CDR1 SNHLY, CDR2 FYNNEI. V lost 6 bases to trimming and J lost 8 bases, with 19 bases between them. The CDR3 is CASSLSGIGVEKLFF. Here the CDR3 DNA reads TGTGCCAGCAGCCTCAGTGGGATAGGGGTCGAAAAACTGTTTTTT. Full variable domain (missing parts from reference TRBV2 and TRBJ1-4): EPEVTQTPSHQVTQMGQEVILRCVPISNHLYFYWYRQILGQKVEFLVSFYNNEISEKSEIFDDQFSVERPDGSNFTLKIRSTKLEDSAMYFCASSLSGIGVEKLFFGSGTQLSVL.

This chain links TRBV4-1 with TRBJ2-3; 8 nucleotides align to TRBD2. With 5 bases clipped from V and 0 bases from J, the junction kept 7 bases outside the gene matches. Germline V gene sequence: CDR1 MGHRA, CDR2 YSYEKL. This CDR3 is built from 16 residues. CDR3 bases: TGCGCCAGCAGCAAAAAGCGGGGGACTAGCACAGATACGCAGTATTTT. It translates to CASSKKRGTSTDTQYF.

This sequence joins TRBV6-1 and TRBJ1-2; a weak D match, TRBD1 (5 bases). V dropped 5 bases and J dropped 6 bases, with 16 bases sitting between them. CDR1 is MNHNS, CDR2 SASEGT, per germline. The CDR3 sequence is 14 residues long. CDR3: CASSKTRDGHGYTF. DNA of the CDR3: TGTGCCAGCAGTAAAACCAGGGATGGGCATGGCTACACCTTC.

In this sample, this clonotype turned up a few times. This sequence joins TRBV20-1 and TRBJ2-7, with TRBD1 identical over 7 bases. V was clipped by 3 bases and J by 0 bases; unmatched bases: 5. Germline V gives CDR1 DFQATT, CDR2 SNEGSKA (reference sequence). This CDR3 is built from 14 residues. The CDR3 is CSARTGPYSYEQYF. In nucleotides, the CDR3 is TGCAGTGCTAGGACAGGGCCTTACTCCTACGAGCAGTACTTC.

The chain is built from TRBV28 and TRBJ1-5, with D unclear. Trimming took off 1 base at V and 6 bases at J, with 10 bases between the two ends. The CDR3 length is 14 residues. Germline CDR1 is MDHEN and CDR2 is SYDVKM. The CDR3 reads CASSLYAGPQPQHF. The CDR3 bases are TGTGCCAGCAGTTTATATGCCGGCCCTCAGCCCCAGCATTTT.

This clonotype has more than one count but fewer than ten. The genes are TRBV7-8 and TRBJ2-1, with a weak D call TRBD2 (6 bases). The CDR3 runs 16 residues. Germline CDR1 reads SGHVS; CDR2 reads FQNEAQ. The V gene lost 5 bases and the J gene lost 2 bases, with 16 bases spanning the gap. CDR3 bases: TGTGCCAGCAGCCCCGTCGGGAGTAATCCCTACAATGAGCAGTTCTTC. The encoded protein is CASSPVGSNPYNEQFF.

This clonotype was seen a handful of times. The V and J genes are TRBV28 and TRBJ2-1, with 9 bases matching TRBD1. Germline trimming cut 1 base from V and 2 bases from J; bases unmatched to any gene: 9. The CDR3 is made up of 18 amino acids. The V gene's germline CDR1 is MDHEN and CDR2 SYDVKM. The chain's CDR3 is CASSLSKIQGAAYNEQFF. In DNA, the CDR3 is TGTGCCAGCAGTTTATCCAAAATACAGGGGGCGGCCTACAATGAGCAGTTCTTC.

This clonotype was counted a few times. This rearrangement joins TRBV5-1 to TRBJ1-1; 12 bases are shared with TRBD1. The trim removed 1 base at V and 11 bases at J, leaving 9 bases unmatched. The CDR3 is 15 amino acids. Germline V CDR1 and CDR2: SGHRS, YFSETQ. CDR3 nucleotide sequence: TGCGCCAGCAGCTTGACCGGGACAGGGGGCGCGTTGGCTTTCTTT. Protein product: CASSLTGTGGALAFF.

This clonotype was seen only a few times. V is TRBV28 and J is TRBJ1-5; D is unresolved. Germline CDR1 reads MDHEN; CDR2 reads SYDVKM. V was clipped by 3 bases and J by 9 bases, with 12 bases between them. This CDR3 has 13 residues. The CDR3 protein is CASSLYMVGPQHF. CDR3 nucleotides: TGTGCCAGCAGTTTGTACATGGTCGGGCCCCAGCATTTT.

The J gene is TRBJ2-5, the V gene TRBV20-1, with a tentative D call TRBD2 (6 bases). CDR3 length: 12 residues. The germline CDR1 and CDR2 sequences are DFQATT and SNEGSKA (reference sequence). Between the trimmed V and J ends, which lost 2 bases and 3 bases, there was a span of 7 bases. The CDR3 sequence: CSARTSKETQYF. CDR3 sequence (DNA): TGCAGTGCTAGAACTAGCAAAGAGACCCAGTACTTC.

CDR3 coding DNA: TGCAGTGCTACCAGAGGGTTGGCAGATACGCAGTATTTT. Translated: CSATRGLADTQYF. The chain combines TRBV20-1 with TRBJ2-3; possible D gene TRBD2, 5 bases. This CDR3 is 13 amino acids long. V was clipped by 4 bases and J by 4 bases, with 12 bases between them. The germline V gene encodes CDR1 DFQATT and CDR2 SNEGSKA (reference sequence).

The J gene is TRBJ1-5, the V gene TRBV20-1; D uncertain. The germline V and J ends were trimmed by 0 bases and 0 bases, with 18 bases remaining between them. This CDR3 spans 18 amino acids. Per the germline V gene, CDR1 is DFQATT and CDR2 is SNEGSKA (reference sequence). The CDR3 DNA follows: TGCAGTGCTAGAGATTTGAACGGAGGAATTTATAGCAATCAGCCCCAGCATTTT. It is translated as CSARDLNGGIYSNQPQHF.

This clonotype has at least ten counts. At one of its ends the junction is not consistent with the germline gene, which may arise from a read error. The chain has TRBV28 and TRBJ2-4, with a tentative D call TRBD1 (5 bases). The CDR3 is 12 amino acids. Germline V gives CDR1 MDHEN, CDR2 SYDVKM. The DNA for the CDR3 is TGTGCCAGCAGTTCCCCGACAGCGATCGGCGTTTTC. It specifies CASSSPTAIGVF.

This clonotype was found a few times. V usage is TRBV12-3 or TRBV12-4 and J usage is TRBJ1-6; D is perhaps TRBD1 (5 bases). The ends were cut back, 5 bases at V and 10 bases at J, with 15 bases in the middle. The CDR3 consists of 14 residues. CDR3 in amino acids: CASSPGHLQSPLHF. CDR3 nucleotides: TGTGCCAGCAGTCCCGGACATCTCCAATCACCCCTCCACTTT.

This clonotype was detected only a few times. The V and J genes are TRBV7-9 and TRBJ2-1; 8 bases match TRBD1. The CDR3 is 14 amino acids. Germline loops: CDR1 SEHNR, CDR2 FQNEAQ (reference sequence). V trimming: 5 bases; J trimming: 4 bases; junction bases outside the gene matches: 4. CDR3 amino acids: CASSLGQDYNEQFF. The CDR3 nucleotides are TGTGCCAGCAGCCTGGGACAGGATTACAATGAGCAGTTCTTC.

J is TRBJ2-1 and V is TRBV7-9, with TRBD2 identical over 9 bases. CDR1 and CDR2 (germline): SEHNR, FQNEAQ (reference sequence). The CDR3 sequence is 14 residues long. The V segment lost 5 bases and the J segment 6 bases; nucleotides outside the gene matches: 5. In nucleotides, the CDR3 is TGTGCCAGCAGCCCCGGGACTAGCCCCAATGAGCAGTTCTTC. Its protein product is CASSPGTSPNEQFF.

This clonotype occurred a few times. This sequence joins TRBV4-1 and TRBJ2-2; D possibly corresponds to TRBD1 (5 bases). With 1 base removed from V and 6 bases from J, the gap between germline ends came to 9 bases. Per germline, CDR1 MGHRA and CDR2 YSYEKL. The CDR3 consists of 14 residues. This CDR3 is CASSQVWGPGELFF. CDR3 coding DNA: TGCGCCAGCAGCCAAGTATGGGGCCCCGGGGAGCTGTTTTTT.